The TCR beta chain under discussion was sequenced for a study of T-cell memory formation after mild COVID-19. In the study overall: The TCR clusters were mostly specific to one donor.

This clonotype was picked up many times. Its specificity is unknown. The trim removed 2 bases at V and 7 bases at J, leaving 12 bases unmatched. CDR3 length: 18 residues. Germline assignment: CDR1 SGHTA and CDR2 FQGNSA. Using constant-segment primers, 5'RACE produced TCR alpha and TCR beta cDNA libraries carrying sample barcodes and UMIs. TCRdb re-called the 5' RACE reads through MiXCR, storing one row per CDR3 protein. Among 29,000 or so distinct CDR3 sequences listed, around 15% were seen once. Findings and limits, study-wide: Shrinking CD4+ clones resided mostly in CM and EM, and CD8+ ones in EMRA.

Input material: PBMCs or a T cell subset sorted from them (not recorded which). The source is an adult who had mild COVID-19 (a few samples of this study predate the infection). Cell type and time point are not known. The chain uses TRBV7-2 and TRBJ2-1; TRBD2 matches at 12 bases. The CDR3: CASSLRASGGAVRNEQFF. In nucleotides, the CDR3 is TGTGCCAGCAGCTTAAGGGCTAGCGGGGGGGCGGTTAGGAATGAGCAGTTCTTC.